Shown below are 8 T cell receptor beta chains from a single sample sequenced in a study of PD-L1 blockade in urothelial cancer. Generated by immunoSEQ multiplex PCR, the TCRdb table keeps only in-frame clones and is missing some. This sample has about 110,000 clones, with over 75% found just once. Sequencing was performed on PBMCs, taken around atezolizumab (anti-PD-L1) treatment. Every receptor here comes from a man aged 50-59 years with urothelial cancer.

J is TRBJ1-5 and V is TRBV28; possible D gene TRBD1, 6 bases. V was cut by 1 base and J by 4 bases, with 11 bases left in between. The germline gives CDR1 MDHEN, CDR2 SYDVKM. The CDR3 is 15 residues long. CDR3 amino acids: CASSLSSRGNQPQHF. CDR3 sequence (DNA): TGTGCCAGCAGTTTATCTTCCAGGGGAAATCAGCCCCAGCATTTT. The full variable domain, with the rest looked up from reference TRBV28 and TRBJ1-5, is DVKVTQSSRYLVKRTGEKVFLECVQDMDHENMFWYRQDPGLGLRLIYFSYDVKMKEKGDIPEGYSVSREKKERFSLILESASTNQTSMYLCASSLSSRGNQPQHFGDGTRLSIL.

This clone showed up just a few times. This chain links TRBV10-2 with TRBJ2-7; D might be TRBD1 (5 bases). Germline V CDR1 and CDR2: WSHSY, SAAADI. Trimming removed 4 bases at V and 5 bases at J, with 15 bases between. The CDR3 has 14 residues. The CDR3 coding sequence is TGCGCCAGCAGTGTTGGGGCCCCAAACCACGAGCAGTACTTC. Residues: CASSVGAPNHEQYF.

This clone was observed once. This chain joins TRBV27 and TRBJ2-7; TRBD1 agrees at 8 bases. The germline V gene has CDR1 MNHEY and CDR2 SMNVEV (reference sequence). The CDR3 length is 14 residues. The V and J ends lost 2 bases and 2 bases, in that order; junction bases with no gene match: 2. CDR3 loop: CASSLKQGAYEQYF. The CDR3 DNA reads TGTGCCAGCAGTTTAAAACAGGGGGCCTACGAGCAGTACTTC.

The chain employs TRBV29-1 and TRBJ1-1, with D unresolved. Germline CDR1 and CDR2: SQVTM and ANQGSEA. The V and J ends lost 5 bases and 6 bases respectively, with 10 bases between them. The CDR3 has 11 amino acids. CDR3 coding DNA: TGCAGCGTTAGTAACGGTCCTGAAGCTTTCTTT. Translation gives CSVSNGPEAFF.

The chain joins TRBV9 to TRBJ1-5, with D maybe TRBD1 (6 bases). Trimming removed 3 bases from V and 0 bases from J, with 10 bases in between. The CDR3 consists of 15 residues. The germline CDR1 and CDR2 sequences are SGDLS and YYNGEE. The CDR3 loop reads CASSAGTNSNQPQHF. In DNA, the CDR3 is TGTGCCAGCAGCGCCGGGACAAATAGCAATCAGCCCCAGCATTTT.

V and J are TRBV7-9 and TRBJ1-2; D call uncertain. V was trimmed by 6 bases and J by 2 bases, leaving 7 bases between them. This CDR3 is 12 amino acids long. CDR1 is SEHNR, CDR2 FQNEAQ, per germline (reference sequence). This CDR3 reads CASSFINYGYTF. The CDR3 nucleotides are TGTGCCAGCAGTTTTATCAACTATGGCTACACCTTC.

This chain links TRBV6-5 with TRBJ1-2; D remains unclear. V dropped 6 bases and J dropped 3 bases, with 5 bases sitting between them. Germline assignment: CDR1 MNHEY and CDR2 SVGAGI. This CDR3 has 11 amino acids. As DNA, the CDR3 is TGTGCCAGCAGCGGGGACTATGGCTACACCTTC. Translated, it gives CASSGDYGYTF.

CDR3 loop: CASRAPGQDGYTF. The CDR3 coding sequence is TGTGCCAGCAGAGCCCCGGGACAGGATGGCTACACCTTC. This chain links TRBV2 with TRBJ1-2; 8 nucleotides align to TRBD1. Germline CDR1 reads SNHLY; CDR2 reads FYNNEI. The CDR3 runs to 13 residues. Trimming cost V 6 bases and J 6 bases; bases outside gene matches: 6.